Presented here are 8 T cell receptor beta chains from one specimen sequenced in a study of T cells in Graves' hyperthyroidism and ophthalmopathy. TCR beta CDR3 regions were amplified from RNA. TCR CDR3 regions were first amplified by RT-PCR with HTBI primers. TCRdb recomputed calls from the multiplex PCR reads with MiXCR, one row per CDR3 protein. The table records approximately 400,000 distinct CDR3 sequences, 15% to 17% of them present only once. The source material was blood. These receptors came from a woman under 30 with Graves' hyperthyroidism that later progressed to Graves' ophthalmopathy.

In its sample, this clonotype was seen many times. V and J are TRBV27 and TRBJ2-1; D uncertain. CDR3 size: 13 residues. Deletions cut 0 bases from V and 9 bases from J, with 9 bases between. Germline loops: CDR1 MNHEY, CDR2 SMNVEV (reference sequence). The CDR3 loop is CASSLSFSPEQFF. CDR3 nucleotide sequence: TGTGCCAGCAGTTTATCGTTCAGTCCTGAGCAGTTCTTC.

This clonotype came up many times. The CDR3 spells CASRGLADFENTGELFF. In DNA, the CDR3 is TGTGCCAGCAGAGGACTAGCGGACTTCGAGAACACCGGGGAGCTGTTTTTT. V usage is TRBV28 and J usage is TRBJ2-2; 10 positions agree with TRBD2. With V trimmed by 6 bases and J by 1 base, 8 bases remained unmatched. Germline V gives CDR1 MDHEN, CDR2 SYDVKM. The CDR3 runs 17 residues.

This clonotype was seen many times. This chain joins TRBV7-9 and TRBJ2-1, with 8 positions matching TRBD2. Germline V gene sequence: CDR1 SEHNR, CDR2 FQNEAQ (reference sequence). The CDR3 is 15 amino acids. V dropped 2 bases and J dropped 4; count of bases not matched to a gene: 4. The CDR3 nucleotides read TGTGCCAGCAGCTTATCAGCGGGAGTATACAATGAGCAGTTCTTC. This encodes CASSLSAGVYNEQFF.

The chain has TRBV3-1 and TRBJ2-4, with TRBD1 as a possible D gene (5 bases). V lost 4 bases, J lost 9 bases, and 16 bases lay in between. The CDR3 consists of 14 residues. Per germline, CDR1 LGHDT and CDR2 YNNKEL (reference sequence). CDR3: CASSPSAQVGIQYF. The CDR3 coding sequence is TGTGCCAGCAGCCCCTCGGCACAGGTCGGCATTCAGTACTTC.

This clonotype was counted at least ten times. V is TRBV6-1 and J is TRBJ2-1, with D uncertain. This CDR3 is 16 amino acids long. V dropped 4 bases and J dropped 0 bases, with 13 bases sitting between them. From germline, CDR1 is MNHNS and CDR2 SASEGT. CDR3 nucleotide sequence: TGTGCCAGCAGTGTTCCCGACTGGAGCTCCTACAATGAGCAGTTCTTC. Amino acids: CASSVPDWSSYNEQFF.

This clonotype was observed many times. The V and J genes are TRBV12-3 or TRBV12-4 and TRBJ2-3, with D perhaps assigned TRBD1 or TRBD2 (5 bases each). The CDR3 consists of 17 residues. Trimming removed 7 bases from V and 2 bases from J, with 22 bases in between. The CDR3: CASNNVPGPHVTDTQYF. Here the CDR3 DNA reads TGTGCCAGCAATAACGTCCCGGGACCTCACGTCACAGATACGCAGTATTTT.

The gene calls are TRBV19 and TRBJ2-1; 11 positions agree with TRBD2. The CDR3 consists of 16 residues. From germline, CDR1 is LNHDA and CDR2 SQIVND (reference sequence). The trim removed 1 base at V and 6 bases at J, leaving 5 bases unmatched. The CDR3 DNA follows: TGTGCCAGTAGTATAGCCGGTAGCGGGAGGGCCAATGAGCAGTTCTTC. Protein sequence: CASSIAGSGRANEQFF.

In its sample, this clonotype was seen many times. The chain links TRBV2 to TRBJ2-1; TRBD2 aligns across 10 bases. Germline V lookup: CDR1 SNHLY, CDR2 FYNNEI. CDR3 length equals 15 residues. V was pared by 6 bases and J by 6 bases, with 8 bases of the junction left unmatched. CDR3: CASSIAGGGINEQFF. For the CDR3, the DNA is TGTGCCAGCAGCATAGCGGGAGGAGGGATCAATGAGCAGTTCTTC.